This T cell receptor beta chain originates from a study of regulatory and conventional T cells in RAG deficiency. The sorted conventional CD4+ T cells were CD25-low and CD127-high, with genomic DNA sequenced. Trimming shortened V by 6 bases and J by 4 bases, and 10 bases separated the two germline ends. Germline loops: CDR1 SNHLY, CDR2 FYNNEI. The CDR3 has 13 residues. Whole-study findings and limits: Patient subsets had shorter CDR3s; Omenn Treg-Tconv overlap exceeded 85%.

The method was immunoSEQ multiplex PCR; TCRdb's version includes in-frame clones alone and lacks a portion of them. This table has approximately 35,000 clones, about 76% appearing once. This clone has only a few counts. Its antigen is still unknown. These records were also assigned to another study, of regulatory T cells. That work contributes: Amplification used 52 TRBV primers and 13 TRBJ primers.

This receptor was obtained from a human donor in good health. Sequenced input: CD4+ effector T cells sorted from blood. The V call is TRBV2, the J call TRBJ1-3; D gene uncertain. The DNA of the CDR3 is TGTGCCAGCAGGGATTTTCGAGGAAACACCATATATTTT. Translated: CASRDFRGNTIYF.